Following are 2 T cell receptor beta chains from one sample sequenced in a study of cytomegalovirus exposure and HLA in healthy donors. With 60 Vbeta and 13 Jbeta primers, the PCR was carried out. Sequencing used immunoSEQ multiplex PCR; TCRdb keeps in-frame clones, though not all of them. The data contain roughly 180,000 clones, roughly four fifths of them singletons. Sample: PBMCs. The receptor set was obtained from a man younger than 35 in good health and CMV-seronegative.

Comment on this clone: A read error may produce the germline difference seen at one junction end. The chain carries TRBV7-7 and TRBJ2-3; 9 bases align to TRBD2. Germline V lookup: CDR1 SSHAT, CDR2 FNYEAQ (reference sequence). This CDR3 contains 15 residues. CDR3 coding DNA: TGTGCTAGCAGCTTAAGCGGGAGGAGCACAGATACGCAGTATTTT. It specifies CASSLSGRSTDTQYF.

The rearrangement links TRBV7-8 to TRBJ2-3; D is perhaps TRBD2 (6 bases). The germline gives CDR1 SGHVS, CDR2 FQNEAQ. The CDR3 contains 14 residues. Trimming took 5 bases from V and 4 from J, leaving 13 bases between them. The CDR3 loop is CASSPWGEADTQYF. CDR3 DNA: TGTGCCAGCAGCCCCTGGGGGGAGGCAGATACGCAGTATTTT.